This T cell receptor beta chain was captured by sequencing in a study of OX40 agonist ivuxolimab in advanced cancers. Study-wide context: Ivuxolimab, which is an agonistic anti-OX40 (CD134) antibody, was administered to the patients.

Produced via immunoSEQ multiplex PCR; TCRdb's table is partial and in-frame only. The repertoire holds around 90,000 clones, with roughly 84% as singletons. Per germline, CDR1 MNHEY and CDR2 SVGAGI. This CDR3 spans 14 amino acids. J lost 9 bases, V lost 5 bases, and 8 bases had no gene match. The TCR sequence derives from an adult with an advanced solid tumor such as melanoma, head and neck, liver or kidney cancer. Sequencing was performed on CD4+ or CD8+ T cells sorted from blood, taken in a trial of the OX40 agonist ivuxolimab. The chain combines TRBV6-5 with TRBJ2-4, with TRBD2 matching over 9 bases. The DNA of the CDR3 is TGTGCCAGCAGTCTGGGACTAGCAAGTAGCATTCAGTACTTC. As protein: CASSLGLASSIQYF.